This passage covers 3 T cell receptor beta chains from one sample sequenced in a study of blood T cells in healthy people across ages. PCR was performed a second time for roughly 7 to 12 cycles using a sample-barcoded 5' primer and a J-beta primer mix. TCRdb processed the 5' RACE reads anew with MiXCR; each CDR3 protein has one entry. The sample holds hundreds of thousands of distinct CDR3 sequences, about 54% seen once. The sequencing input was blood. Receptor source: a man aged 55 to 69 in good health.

The chain has TRBV29-1 and TRBJ2-7; D may match TRBD1 or TRBD2 (6 bases each). Trimming pared 4 bases from V and 1 base from J, leaving 17 bases between. Germline lookup yields CDR1 SQVTM and CDR2 ANQGSEA. The CDR3 spans 15 residues. The CDR3 nucleotides read TGCAGCGTTGTCTCGTGGGGGGCACTGTCCTACGAGCAGTACTTC. As protein: CSVVSWGALSYEQYF.

This clonotype was seen only a few times. V usage is TRBV12-3 or TRBV12-4 and J usage is TRBJ2-1; D gene unclear. The CDR3 contains 14 residues. Trimming removed 6 bases at V and 6 bases at J, with 15 bases between. The CDR3 region is CASSRAPVSNEQFF. DNA of the CDR3: TGTGCCAGCAGCCGTGCCCCCGTTAGCAATGAGCAGTTCTTC.

The gene calls are TRBV4-2 and TRBJ2-1, with 11 bases aligning to TRBD2. In germline, CDR1 is LGHNA, CDR2 YNFKEQ. The CDR3 is 16 amino acids. After removal of 1 base from V and 6 bases from J, the junction contained 5 bases not matched to a gene. The CDR3 nucleotides are TGTGCCAGCAGCCAAGTGTGGACTAGCGGGTTCAATGAGCAGTTCTTC. Its protein is CASSQVWTSGFNEQFF.